Below are 28 T cell receptor beta chains sequenced from a single sample in a study of human T cells and chemical hapten exposure. Time point noted: pre-sensitization, week 0. Stated treatment: therapeutic diphenylcyclopropenone sensitization with weekly scalp DPC. From the RACE reads, TCRdb called clonotypes with MiXCR, one entry per CDR3 protein. The sample shows tens of thousands of distinct CDR3 sequences, under 12% of them seen only once. This specimen consisted of whole blood, obtained in connection with sensitization to the hapten diphenylcyclopropenone (DPC). These TCRs come from a man aged 25-45 years with alopecia areata. Some clones in this sample may be carry-over from other donors' samples.

The CDR3 DNA reads TGCGCCAGCAGCTTGCGCGGGGTAGACACAGATACGCAGTATTTT. It encodes CASSLRGVDTDTQYF. The V call is TRBV5-1, the J call TRBJ2-3; perhaps TRBD2 as D (6 bases). V lost 1 base, J lost 2 bases, and 11 bases lay in between. CDR1 and CDR2 from the germline V gene are SGHRS and YFSETQ. The CDR3 is 15 residues long.

This clonotype came up a few times. V gene TRBV28 combines with J gene TRBJ1-5; unclear D gene. CDR3 length: 18 amino acids. Deletions cut 1 base from V and 5 bases from J, with 21 bases between. Germline values: CDR1 MDHEN, CDR2 SYDVKM. The CDR3 sequence is CASSLSPGLGSFDQPQHF. The CDR3 DNA is TGTGCCAGCAGTTTATCTCCAGGTCTAGGCAGCTTCGATCAGCCCCAGCATTTT.

Details on this clonotype: This may stem from a read error, because a much larger clone lies one nucleotide away. The rearrangement uses TRBV12-5 and TRBJ1-1, with D maybe TRBD1 (5 bases). CDR1 is LGHNT and CDR2 is FRNRAP in the germline V gene. This CDR3 is 14 amino acids long. V was trimmed by 8 bases and J by 5 bases, leaving 18 bases between them. CDR3 loop: CASILEAGRTEAFF. DNA of the CDR3: TGTGCTAGTATCCTAGAGGCGGGGCGTACTGAAGCTTTCTTT.

There are many counts of this clonotype. The chain couples TRBV20-1 to TRBJ2-3; no firm D call. This CDR3 contains 13 residues. CDR1 and CDR2 from the germline V gene are DFQATT and SNEGSKA (reference sequence). V was cut by 5 bases and J by 2 bases, with 11 bases left in between. The CDR3 loop reads CSARPGFTDTQYF. The CDR3 DNA reads TGCAGTGCTCGTCCCGGGTTCACAGATACGCAGTATTTT.

The table lists this clonotype with a few counts. The V call is TRBV29-1, the J call TRBJ2-3; D is uncertain. Germline values: CDR1 SQVTM, CDR2 ANQGSEA. The V end was cut by 0 bases, the J end by 1 base, with 5 bases between. The CDR3 is 13 residues long. Written as DNA, the CDR3 is TGCAGCGTTGAAGAGTTGCGCACAGATACGCAGTATTTT. Protein sequence: CSVEELRTDTQYF.

This clonotype has only a few counts. The gene calls are TRBV27 and TRBJ1-2; TRBD1 agrees at 8 bases. Germline trimming cut 3 bases from V and 4 bases from J; bases unmatched to any gene: 10. Germline CDR1 reads MNHEY; CDR2 reads SMNVEV (reference sequence). The CDR3 is 16 amino acids. CDR3 DNA sequence: TGTGCCAGCAGTTTGGACAGGGAACCGAACGTCTATGGCTACACCTTC. As protein: CASSLDREPNVYGYTF.

This clonotype appeared many times. The V gene is TRBV9, the J gene TRBJ2-1, with 8 bases identical to TRBD2. Per germline, CDR1 SGDLS and CDR2 YYNGEE. V dropped 0 bases and J dropped 5; count of bases not matched to a gene: 7. The CDR3 runs to 16 residues. CDR3 coding DNA: TGTGCCAGCAGCGTAGATTTCAGCGGGGGTGACAATGAGCAGTTCTTC. Translated, it gives CASSVDFSGGDNEQFF.

This clonotype has ten or more counts. The chain joins TRBV5-1 to TRBJ2-3; 13 bases agree with TRBD2. Per the germline V gene, CDR1 is SGHRS and CDR2 is YFSETQ. The V and J ends lost 4 bases and 3 bases, in that order; junction bases with no gene match: 5. This CDR3 spans 16 amino acids. The CDR3 nucleotides are TGCGCCAGCAGCCCCGGGACTAGCGGGGTGACAGATACGCAGTATTTT. Translated: CASSPGTSGVTDTQYF.

The chain combines TRBV11-2 with TRBJ2-1; D may be TRBD2 (6 bases). V lost 0 bases to trimming and J lost 2 bases, with 11 bases between them. The CDR3 is 16 residues long. Germline CDR1 reads SGHAT; CDR2 reads FQNNGV. The chain's CDR3 is CASSLDLREPYNEQFF. The DNA for the CDR3 is TGTGCCAGCAGCTTAGATCTTCGGGAGCCCTACAATGAGCAGTTCTTC. The complete variable domain, with remaining parts taken from reference TRBV11-2 and TRBJ2-1, reads EAGVAQSPRYKIIEKRQSVAFWCNPISGHATLYWYQQILGQGPKLLIQFQNNGVVDDSQLPKDRFSAERLKGVDSTLKIQPAKLEDSAVYLCASSLDLREPYNEQFFGPGTRLTVL.

This rearrangement joins TRBV5-1 to TRBJ2-5; D is perhaps TRBD2 (5 bases). This CDR3 has 14 residues. Per the germline V gene, CDR1 is SGHRS and CDR2 is YFSETQ. Trimming removed 4 bases from V and 7 bases from J, with 17 bases in between. CDR3 region: CASSPFDSEGTQYF. For the CDR3, the DNA is TGCGCCAGCAGCCCCTTCGACTCCGAGGGGACCCAGTACTTC.

The rearrangement uses TRBV4-3 and TRBJ2-3; TRBD2 matches at 10 bases. Unmatched junction bases numbered 9, after V lost 5 bases and J lost 7 bases. Germline V CDR1 and CDR2: LGHNA, YSLEER. This CDR3 has 15 residues. Here the CDR3 reads CASSYGLAVVNTQYF. The CDR3, as DNA: TGCGCCAGCAGCTACGGACTAGCGGTAGTAAATACGCAGTATTTT.

This clonotype was seen ten or more times. V usage is TRBV7-6 and J usage is TRBJ2-3; 8 bases map to TRBD1. Germline V gives CDR1 SGHVS, CDR2 FNYEAQ. The V and J ends lost 4 bases and 2 bases, in that order; junction bases with no gene match: 5. This CDR3 is 15 amino acids long. The CDR3 here is CASSYRQGITDTQYF. CDR3 DNA sequence: TGTGCCAGCAGCTACCGACAGGGGATCACAGATACGCAGTATTTT.

V is TRBV6-6 and J is TRBJ2-3; 11 bases match TRBD2. The V gene's germline CDR1 is MNHNY and CDR2 SVGAGI (reference sequence). The CDR3 loop spans 15 amino acids. J lost 6 bases, V lost 6 bases, and 8 bases had no gene match. CDR3 in amino acids: CASRLLAGVTDTQYF. For the CDR3, the DNA is TGTGCCAGCAGACTACTAGCGGGAGTAACGGATACGCAGTATTTT.

The V and J genes are TRBV12-3 or TRBV12-4 and TRBJ2-7; D gene unclear. The CDR3 sequence is 11 residues long. V lost 10 bases, J lost 10 bases, and 17 bases lay in between. The CDR3 is CATASRYGQYF. CDR3 in DNA: TGTGCCACCGCCTCCCGCTACGGTCAGTACTTC.

This clonotype was counted many times. The CDR3 region has the DNA TGTGCCAGCAGCCTTACTAGCGGTGAGCAGTTCTTC. Protein: CASSLTSGEQFF. The genes are TRBV12-3 or TRBV12-4 and TRBJ2-1; 8 bases map to TRBD2. This CDR3 spans 12 amino acids. With 6 bases clipped from V and 9 bases from J, the junction kept 4 bases outside the gene matches.

This clonotype was observed at least ten times. This chain uses TRBV12-3 or TRBV12-4 with TRBJ1-1; tentative D call: TRBD1 (5 bases). The germline V and J ends were trimmed by 8 bases and 1 base, with 14 bases remaining between them. The CDR3 is 14 residues long. DNA of the CDR3: TGTGCCAGCGCGGGGCCCGGGAGGAACACTGAAGCTTTCTTT. Translating it yields CASAGPGRNTEAFF.

This clonotype was detected ten times or more. The CDR3 region has the DNA TGTGCCAGCAGCTCGGACAGGATCACCGGGGAGCTGTTTTTT. Translating it yields CASSSDRITGELFF. The chain is built from TRBV11-2 and TRBJ2-2; 7 bases are a match to TRBD1. Germline V gives CDR1 SGHAT, CDR2 FQNNGV. The trim removed 4 bases at V and 4 bases at J, leaving 3 bases unmatched. The CDR3 contains 14 residues.

In its sample, this clonotype was seen many times. The chain has TRBV6-6 and TRBJ1-2; TRBD1 aligns across 7 bases. The ends lost 2 bases at V and 0 bases at J; junction bases unmatched: 0. Germline loops: CDR1 MNHNY, CDR2 SVGAGI (reference sequence). The CDR3 runs 14 residues. The CDR3: CASSYGTANYGYTF. Written as DNA, the CDR3 is TGTGCCAGCAGTTACGGGACAGCTAACTATGGCTACACCTTC.

This clonotype was seen a few times. The V gene is TRBV12-3 or TRBV12-4, the J gene TRBJ2-1, with D unclear. Between the trimmed V and J ends, which lost 6 bases and 8 bases, there was a span of 11 bases. CDR3 length equals 12 residues. The CDR3 loop reads CASSPSIHEQFF. In DNA, the CDR3 is TGTGCCAGCAGCCCTAGTATCCATGAGCAGTTCTTC.

This chain connects TRBV6-1 to TRBJ2-7; 8 bases map to TRBD1. CDR3 size: 14 residues. Germline V gives CDR1 MNHNS, CDR2 SASEGT. V dropped 4 bases and J dropped 5; count of bases not matched to a gene: 7. CDR3 region: CASSADRGVDEQYV. CDR3 in DNA: TGTGCCAGCAGTGCTGACAGGGGTGTCGACGAGCAGTACGTC.

V and J are TRBV18 and TRBJ2-6, with D possibly being TRBD1 (5 bases). V lost 3 bases to trimming and J lost 2 bases, with 8 bases between them. The CDR3 has 15 residues. Germline lookup yields CDR1 KGHSH and CDR2 LQKENI. CDR3 nucleotides: TGTGCCAGCTCACCCCAGGGCCCTGGGGCCAACGTCCTGACTTTC. This codes for CASSPQGPGANVLTF.

The chain links TRBV9 to TRBJ2-3; D call uncertain. This CDR3 is 13 amino acids long. Germline V gene sequence: CDR1 SGDLS, CDR2 YYNGEE. The ends were cut back, 0 bases at V and 6 bases at J, with 8 bases in the middle. Written as DNA, the CDR3 is TGTGCCAGCAGCGTAGTCAACATGGATACGCAGTATTTT. This gives the protein CASSVVNMDTQYF.

This chain joins TRBV29-1 and TRBJ1-1; 7 nucleotides align to TRBD1. V dropped 6 bases and J dropped 4; count of bases not matched to a gene: 5. Germline values: CDR1 SQVTM, CDR2 ANQGSEA. CDR3 length: 12 amino acids. CDR3 region: CSVLQGSTEAFF. As DNA, the CDR3 is TGCAGCGTCTTACAGGGGTCCACTGAAGCTTTCTTT.

This clonotype was seen many times. This CDR3 reads CASSLALTSGTSTDTQYF. CDR3 nucleotides: TGTGCCAGCAGCTTAGCACTAACTAGCGGGACAAGCACAGATACGCAGTATTTT. The genes are TRBV7-6 and TRBJ2-3; 10 nucleotides align to TRBD2. Germline lookup yields CDR1 SGHVS and CDR2 FNYEAQ. Trimming took 0 bases from V and 0 from J; bases not matched to a gene: 6. CDR3 length equals 18 residues.

Only a few counts were recorded for this clonotype. The rearrangement uses TRBV6-1 and TRBJ2-7; D not resolved. The V end was cut by 3 bases, the J end by 7 bases, with 7 bases between. The CDR3 covers 11 residues. Germline lookup yields CDR1 MNHNS and CDR2 SASEGT. CDR3 protein: CASSDVSEQYV. Written as DNA, the CDR3 is TGTGCCAGCAGTGATGTGAGTGAGCAGTACGTC.

This chain uses TRBV12-3 or TRBV12-4 with TRBJ2-5, with D tentatively TRBD1 (6 bases). V lost 6 bases and J 2 bases, leaving 10 bases between the germline ends. CDR3 length: 13 residues. The CDR3 coding sequence is TGTGCCAGCAGGGCCCAGGGGCAAGAGACCCAGTACTTC. It specifies CASRAQGQETQYF.

This clonotype came up many times. The J gene is TRBJ1-6, the V gene TRBV9; tentatively, D is TRBD1 (6 bases). The germline CDR1 and CDR2 sequences are SGDLS and YYNGEE. Trimming cost V 4 bases and J 5 bases, with 10 bases left between them. This CDR3 region has 14 residues. The CDR3 loop is CASSTRQDNSPLHF. CDR3 DNA: TGTGCCAGCAGCACACGACAGGATAATTCACCCCTCCACTTT.

The chain uses TRBV3-1 and TRBJ1-1; no clear D gene. Germline-derived CDR1 and CDR2 are LGHDT and YNNKEL (reference sequence). The length of the CDR3 is 15 residues. Trimming took off 7 bases at V and 8 bases at J, with 23 bases between the two ends. The CDR3 sequence: CASTPNLIGRMEAFF. CDR3 bases: TGTGCCAGCACGCCGAACCTGATCGGAAGGATGGAAGCTTTCTTT.